These 2 T cell receptor beta chains were sequenced from one sample in a study of neurological immune-mediated disorders. TCRdb reprocessed the 5' RACE reads via MiXCR and lists one record per CDR3 protein. This table has tens of thousands of distinct CDR3 sequences, about a tenth appearing once. Sequenced input: PBMCs. These TCRs come from a woman in her 30s with HTLV-1-associated myelopathy (HAM/TSP).

This clonotype was recorded at least ten times. This chain joins TRBV6-2 or TRBV6-3 and TRBJ1-1; TRBD1 might be the D (5 bases). The ends were cut back, 1 base at V and 5 bases at J, with 11 bases in the middle. The CDR3 is 14 residues long. Germline V gene data show CDR1 as MNHEY and CDR2 as SVGEGT. CDR3 residues: CASSYYRGATEAFF. The DNA for the CDR3 is TGTGCCAGCAGTTACTATCGGGGCGCTACTGAAGCTTTCTTT.

This clonotype was detected ten times or more. The chain recombines TRBV12-3 or TRBV12-4 with TRBJ1-5; D may be TRBD1 (5 bases). CDR3 size: 15 residues. Trimming removed 3 bases from V and 4 bases from J, with 13 bases in between. The CDR3 nucleotides are TGTGCCAGCAGTTTTATGGCAGGGCCAAATCAGCCCCAGCATTTT. Its translation: CASSFMAGPNQPQHF.